This TCR beta chain was documented in a study of cytomegalovirus exposure and HLA in healthy donors. Whole-study findings and limits: Earlier results showed most TCR beta V segments being productive about 87% or about 30% of the time. In a later analysis, the majority of CMV-associated beta chains seemingly showed HLA restriction. Later, an analysis showed that TCR beta chains associated with HLA were more clonally expanded than others that were equally common. Cytomegalovirus association was assigned to about 150 TCR beta chains.

CDR1 is KGHSH, CDR2 LQKENI, per germline. Trimming removed 2 bases at V and 2 bases at J, with 7 bases between. There are 14 residues in the CDR3. Notes on this clone: What it binds is unknown. Other nucleotide sequences from this sample produce the same CDR3.

The PCR had 60 Vbeta and 13 Jbeta primers. Assay used: immunoSEQ multiplex PCR; TCRdb lists only in-frame clones, some missing. The table records about 190,000 clones, 87% of them present only once. This TCR was recovered from a man aged 25 to 40 in good health and CMV-seronegative. Sequences were obtained from PBMCs. The J gene is TRBJ1-5, the V gene TRBV18; D is possibly TRBD1 (6 bases). CDR3 sequence (DNA): TGTGCCAGCTCACCAAGACAGGGCAATCAGCCCCAGCATTTT. This codes for CASSPRQGNQPQHF.